This T cell receptor (beta chain) was profiled in a study of beta chain features in type 1 diabetes. Whole-study context: Patients and healthy donors were similar in age, gender and cell yields. Study outcomes and limitations: Fewer insertions but more deletions were seen at VDJ junctions in type 1 diabetes patients. An over-representation of cells with high TCR expression could result from cDNA sequencing.

Reverse transcribing all isolated RNA meant expressed TCRB transcripts were sequenced. TCRdb's table, derived via immunoSEQ multiplex PCR, lists solely in-frame clones and lacks some. The sample yields over 500,000 clones, about a sixth seen once. On this clone: Its antigen is as yet unknown.

V shed 2 bases, J shed 3 bases, and the junction held 7 bases outside the gene matches. Germline CDR1 MNHEY, CDR2 SVGAGI. The CDR3 extends over 16 amino acids. The chain links TRBV6-5 to TRBJ2-7, with 10 bases that match TRBD2. The receptor comes from a man aged 18-30 years in good health. The sample was naive CD4+ T cells from blood. The CDR3 here is CASSYTRLAGDYEQYF. CDR3 sequence (DNA): TGTGCCAGCAGTTACACCCGACTAGCGGGCGACTACGAGCAGTACTTC.